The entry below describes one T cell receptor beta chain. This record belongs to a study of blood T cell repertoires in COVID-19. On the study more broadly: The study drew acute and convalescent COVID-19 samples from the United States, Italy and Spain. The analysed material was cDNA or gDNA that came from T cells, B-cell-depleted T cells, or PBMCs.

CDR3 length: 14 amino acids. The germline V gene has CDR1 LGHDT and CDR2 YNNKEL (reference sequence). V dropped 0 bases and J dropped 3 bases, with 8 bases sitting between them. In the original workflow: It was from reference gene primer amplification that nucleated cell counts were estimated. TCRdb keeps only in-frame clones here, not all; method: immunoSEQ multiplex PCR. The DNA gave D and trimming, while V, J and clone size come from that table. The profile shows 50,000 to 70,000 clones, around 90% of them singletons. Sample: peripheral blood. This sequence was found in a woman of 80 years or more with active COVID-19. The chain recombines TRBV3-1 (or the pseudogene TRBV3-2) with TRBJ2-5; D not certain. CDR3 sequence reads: CASSQDPVKETQYF. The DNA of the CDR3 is TGTGCCAGCAGCCAAGATCCCGTAAAAGAGACCCAGTACTTC.